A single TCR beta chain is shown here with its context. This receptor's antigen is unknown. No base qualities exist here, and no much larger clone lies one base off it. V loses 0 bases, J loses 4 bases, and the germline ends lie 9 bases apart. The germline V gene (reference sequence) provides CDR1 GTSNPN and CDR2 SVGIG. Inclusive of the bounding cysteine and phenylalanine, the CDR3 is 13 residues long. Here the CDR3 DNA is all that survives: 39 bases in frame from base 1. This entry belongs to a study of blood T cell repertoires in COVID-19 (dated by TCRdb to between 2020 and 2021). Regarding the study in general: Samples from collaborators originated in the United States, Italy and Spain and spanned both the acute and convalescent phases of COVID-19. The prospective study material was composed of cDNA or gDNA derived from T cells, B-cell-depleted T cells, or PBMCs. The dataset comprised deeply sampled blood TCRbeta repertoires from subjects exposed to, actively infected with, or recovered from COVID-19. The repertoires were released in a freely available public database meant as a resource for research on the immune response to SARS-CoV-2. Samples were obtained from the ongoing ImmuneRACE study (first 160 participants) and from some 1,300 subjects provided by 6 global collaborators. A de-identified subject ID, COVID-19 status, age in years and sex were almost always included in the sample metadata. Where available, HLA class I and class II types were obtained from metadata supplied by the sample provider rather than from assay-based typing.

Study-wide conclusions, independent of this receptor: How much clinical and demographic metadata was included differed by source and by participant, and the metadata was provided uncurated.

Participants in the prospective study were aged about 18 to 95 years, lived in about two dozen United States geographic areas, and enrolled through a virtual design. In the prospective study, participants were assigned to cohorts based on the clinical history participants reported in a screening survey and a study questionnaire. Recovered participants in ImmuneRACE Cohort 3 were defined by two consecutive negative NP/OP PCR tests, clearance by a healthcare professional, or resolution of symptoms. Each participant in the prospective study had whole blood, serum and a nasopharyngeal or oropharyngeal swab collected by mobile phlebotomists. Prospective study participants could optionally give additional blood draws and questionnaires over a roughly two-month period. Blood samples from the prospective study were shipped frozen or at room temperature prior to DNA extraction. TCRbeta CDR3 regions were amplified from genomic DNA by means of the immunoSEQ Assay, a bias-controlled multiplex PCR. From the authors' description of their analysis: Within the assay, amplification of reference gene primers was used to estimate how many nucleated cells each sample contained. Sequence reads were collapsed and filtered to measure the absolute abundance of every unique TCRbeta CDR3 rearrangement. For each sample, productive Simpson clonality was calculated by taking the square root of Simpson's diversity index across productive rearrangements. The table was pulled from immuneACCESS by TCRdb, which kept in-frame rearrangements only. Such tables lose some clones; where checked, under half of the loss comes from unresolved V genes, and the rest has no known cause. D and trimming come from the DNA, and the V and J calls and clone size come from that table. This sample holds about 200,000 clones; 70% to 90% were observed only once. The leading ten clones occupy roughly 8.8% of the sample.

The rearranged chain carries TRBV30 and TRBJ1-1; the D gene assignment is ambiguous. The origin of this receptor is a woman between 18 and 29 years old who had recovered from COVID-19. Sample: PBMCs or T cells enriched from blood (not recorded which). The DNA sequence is TGTGCCTGGAGTGTTGGGCTGGGCACTGAAGCTTTCTTT. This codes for CAWSVGLGTEAFF.